One T cell receptor beta chain is described in this entry. The data stem from a study of blood T cell repertoires in COVID-19. Study overall: The samples span acute and convalescent COVID-19 from the United States, Italy and Spain.

The CDR3 loop spans 16 amino acids. Per germline, CDR1 SNHLY and CDR2 FYNNEI. The germline V and J ends were trimmed by 3 bases and 3 bases, with 18 bases remaining between them. In the source study's methods: From reference gene primer amplification, estimates of nucleated cell counts were derived. Clones were read by immunoSEQ multiplex PCR, and TCRdb kept only the in-frame ones, dropping some. The V and J calls and clone size were taken over from that table, and D and trimming were inferred from the DNA. The data hold some 180,000 clones, with roughly 81% observed a single time. This receptor was taken from a woman over 75 with COVID-19, enrolled during active disease. V gene TRBV2 combines with J gene TRBJ2-7; tentatively, D is TRBD2 (8 bases). Sequenced: peripheral blood. CDR3 protein: CASSEPGTAGVYEQYF. The CDR3 nucleotides read TGTGCCAGCAGTGAGCCCGGGACAGCGGGGGTCTACGAGCAGTACTTC.